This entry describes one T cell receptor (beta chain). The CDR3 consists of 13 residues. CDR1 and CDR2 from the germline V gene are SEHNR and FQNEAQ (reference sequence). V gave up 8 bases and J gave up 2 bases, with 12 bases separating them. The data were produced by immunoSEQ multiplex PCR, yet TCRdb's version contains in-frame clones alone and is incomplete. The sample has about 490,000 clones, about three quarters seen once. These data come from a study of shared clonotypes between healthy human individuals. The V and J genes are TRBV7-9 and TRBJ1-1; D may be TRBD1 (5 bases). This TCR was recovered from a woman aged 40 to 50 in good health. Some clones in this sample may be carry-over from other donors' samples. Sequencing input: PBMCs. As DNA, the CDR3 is TGTGCCAGCGTTAGGGGTGGAAACACTGAAGCTTTCTTT. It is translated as CASVRGGNTEAFF.